One sample yielded the 10 T cell receptor beta chains listed below, sequenced in a study of blood T cell repertoires in COVID-19. The method was immunoSEQ multiplex PCR; TCRdb's version includes in-frame clones alone and lacks a portion of them. The sample carries some 200,000 clones, nearly 80% recorded once. Source material: peripheral blood. The source of these receptors is a woman in her seventies with acute or convalescent COVID-19.

This chain links TRBV15 with TRBJ1-3; D is undetermined. V lost 5 bases and J lost 0, with 14 bases in between. CDR3 length equals 16 residues. In germline, CDR1 is LNHNV, CDR2 YYDKDF (reference sequence). Here the CDR3 DNA reads TGTGCCACCAGCCCAATGAGGCGTAACTCTGGAAACACCATATATTTT. It yields the protein CATSPMRRNSGNTIYF.

The genes are TRBV30 and TRBJ1-6; TRBD1 matches 8 bases. Germline V lookup: CDR1 GTSNPN, CDR2 SVGIG (reference sequence). The V and J ends lost 2 bases and 7 bases, in that order; junction bases with no gene match: 7. CDR3 length: 15 residues. Here the CDR3 DNA reads TGTGCCTGGAGTTCCCGGACAGGGCCGAATTCACCCCTCCACTTT. Protein product: CAWSSRTGPNSPLHF.

The rearrangement links TRBV2 to TRBJ2-1; the match to TRBD1 covers 8 bases. Germline V gene sequence: CDR1 SNHLY, CDR2 FYNNEI. The CDR3 spans 13 residues. The V and J ends lost 3 bases and 8 bases, in that order; junction bases with no gene match: 3. The CDR3 nucleotides read TGTGCCAGCAGTGAGGACAGGGAGGATGAGCAGTTCTTC. Its translation: CASSEDREDEQFF.

Of note for this clone: The sample has other DNA sequences that encode this CDR3 too. V is TRBV5-4 and J is TRBJ2-7; 10 bases line up with TRBD2. The germline V gene encodes CDR1 SGHNT and CDR2 YYREEE (reference sequence). The CDR3 extends over 17 amino acids. Trimming removed 0 bases from V and 0 bases from J; junction bases left unmatched: 6. CDR3 DNA: TGTGCCAGCAGCTTGGGAGGACTAGCGGACCTCTCCTACGAGCAGTACTTC. It yields the protein CASSLGGLADLSYEQYF.

The V and J genes are TRBV10-1 and TRBJ2-7; D unclear. This CDR3 spans 12 amino acids. V was pared by 6 bases and J by 6 bases, with 12 bases between. From germline, CDR1 is WNHNN and CDR2 SYGVQD (reference sequence). The CDR3 reads CASSSDWSEQYF. CDR3 sequence (DNA): TGCGCCAGCAGCTCAGACTGGAGCGAGCAGTACTTC.

The V call is TRBV2, the J call TRBJ2-2, with D unclear. The CDR3 has 15 residues. V was pared by 7 bases and J by 2 bases, with 14 bases between. The germline V gene encodes CDR1 SNHLY and CDR2 FYNNEI. The DNA for the CDR3 is TGTGCCAGCAAAAATACACAACGAAACACCGGGGAGCTGTTTTTT. Its translation: CASKNTQRNTGELFF.

The chain recombines TRBV5-4 with TRBJ1-1, with D uncertain. Germline-derived CDR1 and CDR2 are SGHNT and YYREEE (reference sequence). The CDR3 is made up of 13 amino acids. Trimming shortened V by 2 bases and J by 6 bases, and 11 bases separated the two germline ends. As DNA, the CDR3 is TGTGCCAGCAGCTTCGACTACGGCCCTGAAGCTTTCTTT. This translates into CASSFDYGPEAFF.

V gene TRBV10-3 combines with J gene TRBJ2-6, with TRBD2 as a possible D gene (6 bases). With 7 bases removed from V and 3 bases from J, the gap between germline ends came to 10 bases. Germline CDR1 and CDR2: ENHRY and SYGVKD. The CDR3 sequence is 14 residues long. The chain's CDR3 is CAITGGDGANVLTF. The CDR3 DNA follows: TGTGCCATCACCGGGGGAGATGGGGCCAACGTCCTGACTTTC.

CDR3 nucleotide sequence: TGTGCCAGCTCACCATCCGGACAGATCTACAATGAGCAGTTCTTC. Its translation: CASSPSGQIYNEQFF. The V gene is TRBV18, the J gene TRBJ2-1; possibly TRBD1 for D (6 bases). V lost 2 bases, J lost 3 bases, and 11 bases lay in between. Germline CDR1 and CDR2: KGHSH and LQKENI. The CDR3 is made up of 15 amino acids.

This clone occurred a few times. The chain recombines TRBV30 with TRBJ1-1; 8 nucleotides align to TRBD1. CDR1 is GTSNPN, CDR2 SVGIG, per germline (reference sequence). CDR3 length: 13 amino acids. V gave up 3 bases and J gave up 0 bases; unmatched junction bases: 0. CDR3 amino acids: CAWRTGVNTEAFF. The CDR3 bases are TGTGCCTGGAGGACAGGGGTGAACACTGAAGCTTTCTTT.